Included here is one TCR beta chain sequence, with context. This clone came up a few times. No antigen is known for it. Base qualities were left out, and no much larger clone turns up one base away. Each donor gave one peripheral blood draw, averaging approximately 110 mL, which was collected into heparinised tubes. A BD FACSAria II was used to sort naive, central memory, regulatory and stem cell-like memory CD4+ T cells with a panel that included CD45RO, CCR7, CD25, CD127, CD95 and CD27. Purity was above 95% for every sorted population. Right away, PBMCs were isolated by Lymphoprep density gradient centrifugation and were stained directly, with no culture step. To minimize batch effects, samples were stained and sorted in pairs, one healthy donor with one patient per experiment. These data are taken from a study of beta chain features in type 1 diabetes (dated by TCRdb to the late 2010s). Turning to the overall study: Patients and healthy donors did not differ in mean age, gender distribution, total cell number or subset yield. A total of around 110,000,000 sorted cells were examined across all samples, and a strong correlation was observed between cell number per subset and RNA yield. Regulatory and stem cell-like memory subsets were obtained from only 8 patients and roughly eight healthy donors, while naive and central memory subsets were obtained from all 30 or so donors. In the study, TCRB repertoires of sorted circulating CD4+ T cell subsets from recently diagnosed type 1 diabetes patients were compared with those of matched healthy donors. General conclusions and limits of the study: Shorter templates might be favored by PCR, yet because patient and control samples were amplified and corrected together, any such skew would affect both groups equally. The naive, central memory and regulatory TCRB repertoires appeared to resemble one another more closely among patients than among healthy donors. Sequencing cDNA rather than genomic DNA could over-represent highly expressing activated cells, although activation and CD3 levels did not differ between groups. Because the HLA sub-analyses included only small numbers of individuals, any influence of HLA type on TCRB rearrangement was left unresolved. Type 1 diabetes patients showed a moderate but significant shortening of TCRB CDR3 length in all four CD4+ subsets. Fewer insertions and more nucleotide deletions at VDJ recombination sites were observed in patients with type 1 diabetes, implying thymic rearrangement abnormalities.

The CDR3 numbers 13 residues from cysteine through phenylalanine. Only CDR3 DNA is held: 39 bases, read in frame from base 1. For CDR1 and CDR2, the germline V gene lists SGHRS and YFSETQ. V was cut back by 2 bases and J by 3 bases, leaving a gap of 8 bases between them. All of the isolated RNA was reverse transcribed with the High Capacity cDNA Reverse Transcription Kit, so expressed TCRB transcripts were sequenced. Deep immunoSEQ sequencing was applied to naive, central memory and regulatory T cell samples, giving an average of about 3.6 million total reads per sample. After sorted cells were lysed in RLT buffer, RNA was extracted with DNase-treated RNeasy Micro or Mini kits, with the choice depending on cell number. To prevent cross-contamination, every cell subset was processed on its own, while patient and healthy donor samples were processed together. The immunoSEQ multiplex PCR was used to amplify TCRB sequences from cDNA, yielding 87-bp fragments that span the CDR3 region. Amplicons were sequenced on the Illumina HiSeq platform. For the original study's pipeline: Synthetic template baselines were used to correct PCR bias computationally, reads within Hamming distance 2 were collapsed, and singletons that could not be merged were discarded. Reads were aligned against IMGT to assign V, D and J genes, CDR3 length and insertions or deletions at six rearrangement sites. Within each subset, clonotype counts were normalized to sorted cell number, and only after that were true diversity and Gini coefficients computed with the tcR R package. The overlap coefficient, calculated on TCRB nucleotide sequences, was used to quantify repertoire sharing. Out-of-frame TCRB sequences from naive cells were analyzed to stand in for the pre-selection repertoire. In its TCRdb copy, this immuneACCESS table keeps in-frame sequences only and misses some clones. Where compared with another copy, unresolved V genes explain less than half of these, and the others have no known cause. That table is the source of V, J and clone size, and D and trimming were worked out from the DNA. For this sample there are approximately 250,000 clones; approximately 10% appear just once. 0.017% of the sample is held by the ten biggest clonotypes.

Sample: naive CD4+ T cells from blood. This specimen's cell subset or site label, interpreted: true naive CD4+ T cells. The V and J segments used are TRBV5-1 and TRBJ1-1; the D gene cannot be resolved reliably. This TCR was recovered from a man aged 25-40 years with type 1 diabetes. CDR3 region: CASSFKRDTEAFF. The DNA is TGCGCCAGCAGCTTCAAACGGGACACTGAAGCTTTCTTT.